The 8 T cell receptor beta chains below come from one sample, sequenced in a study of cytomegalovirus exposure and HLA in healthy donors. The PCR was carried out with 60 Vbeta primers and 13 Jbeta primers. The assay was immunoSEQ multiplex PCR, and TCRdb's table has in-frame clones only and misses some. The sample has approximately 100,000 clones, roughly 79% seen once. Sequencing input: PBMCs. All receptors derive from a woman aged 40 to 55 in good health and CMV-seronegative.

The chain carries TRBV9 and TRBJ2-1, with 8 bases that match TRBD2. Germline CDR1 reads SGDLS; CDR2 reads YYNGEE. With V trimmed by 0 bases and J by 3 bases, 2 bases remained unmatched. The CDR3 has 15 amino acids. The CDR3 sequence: CASSVDSGVYNEQFF. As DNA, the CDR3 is TGTGCCAGCAGCGTAGATAGCGGGGTCTACAATGAGCAGTTCTTC.

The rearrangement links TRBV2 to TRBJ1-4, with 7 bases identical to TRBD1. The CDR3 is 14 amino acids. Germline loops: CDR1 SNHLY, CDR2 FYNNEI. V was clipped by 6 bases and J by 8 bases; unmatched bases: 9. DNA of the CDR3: TGTGCCAGCAGCGAAAACAGGGGCTACGAAAAACTGTTTTTT. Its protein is CASSENRGYEKLFF.

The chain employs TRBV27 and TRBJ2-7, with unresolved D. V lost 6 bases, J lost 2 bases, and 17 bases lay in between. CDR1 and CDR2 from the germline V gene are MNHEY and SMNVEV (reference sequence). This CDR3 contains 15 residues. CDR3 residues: CASRRGGSATYEQYF. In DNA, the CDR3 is TGTGCCAGCAGGAGAGGTGGCAGCGCTACCTACGAGCAGTACTTC.

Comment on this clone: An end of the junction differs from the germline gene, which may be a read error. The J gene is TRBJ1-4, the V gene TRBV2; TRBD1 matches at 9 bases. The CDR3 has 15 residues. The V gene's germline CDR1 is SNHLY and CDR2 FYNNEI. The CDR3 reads CASSGDRGAGEKLSF. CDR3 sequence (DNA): TGTGCCAGCAGTGGCGACAGGGGGGCGGGGGAAAAACTGTCTTTT.

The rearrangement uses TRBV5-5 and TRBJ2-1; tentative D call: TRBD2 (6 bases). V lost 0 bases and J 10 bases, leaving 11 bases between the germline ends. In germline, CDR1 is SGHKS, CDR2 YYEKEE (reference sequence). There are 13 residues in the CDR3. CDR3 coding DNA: TGTGCCAGCAGCTTGGACGTGGCGGGAGAGCAGTTCTTC. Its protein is CASSLDVAGEQFF. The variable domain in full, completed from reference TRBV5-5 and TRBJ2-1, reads DAGVTQSPTHLIKTRGQQVTLRCSPISGHKSVSWYQQVLGQGPQFIFQYYEKEERGRGNFPDRFSARQFPNYSSELNVNALLLGDSALYLCASSLDVAGEQFFGPGTRLTVL.

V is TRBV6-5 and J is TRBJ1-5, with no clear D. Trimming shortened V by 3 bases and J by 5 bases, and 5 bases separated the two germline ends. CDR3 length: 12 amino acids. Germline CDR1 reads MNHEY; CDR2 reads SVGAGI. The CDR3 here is CASSYSDQPQHF. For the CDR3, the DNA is TGTGCCAGCAGTTATTCAGATCAGCCCCAGCATTTT.

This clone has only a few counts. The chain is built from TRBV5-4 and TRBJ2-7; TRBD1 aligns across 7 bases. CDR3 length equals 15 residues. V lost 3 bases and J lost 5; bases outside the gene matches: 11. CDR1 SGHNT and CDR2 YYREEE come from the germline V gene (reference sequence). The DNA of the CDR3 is TGTGCCAGCAGCTACGCAGGGGGAATAGTCGACGAGCAGTACTTC. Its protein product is CASSYAGGIVDEQYF.

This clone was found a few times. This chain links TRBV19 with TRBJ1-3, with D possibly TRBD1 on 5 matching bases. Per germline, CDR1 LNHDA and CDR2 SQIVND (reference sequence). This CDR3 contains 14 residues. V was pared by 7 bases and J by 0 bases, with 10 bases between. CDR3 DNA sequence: TGTGCCAGTAACGACAGACACTCTGGAAACACCATATATTTT. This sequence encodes CASNDRHSGNTIYF.